The next 11 T cell receptor beta chains were all read from a single sample in a study of shared clonotypes between healthy human individuals. Terminally differentiated effector memory CD45RA+ cells were excluded from the naive CD8 cells, which were CD45RO-negative and positively selected for CCR7. TCRdb keeps only in-frame clones here, not all; method: immunoSEQ multiplex PCR. The data show roughly 2,000,000 clones, 93% seen once. The sequencing input was naive CD8+ T cells from PBMCs. The origin of the receptors is a man between 18 and 29 years old in good health. Some clones in this sample may be carry-over from other donors' samples.

The V call is TRBV4-3, the J call TRBJ2-7, with 7 bases aligning to TRBD1. Germline V gene data show CDR1 as LGHNA and CDR2 as YSLEER. The CDR3 covers 16 residues. J lost 0 bases, V lost 1 base, and 6 bases had no gene match. CDR3 amino acids: CASSQGTGAYSYEQYF. The CDR3 DNA sequence: TGCGCCAGCAGCCAAGGAACAGGGGCCTACTCCTACGAGCAGTACTTC.

This clone was seen just once. V is TRBV7-9 and J is TRBJ2-7, with 7 bases matching TRBD2. Germline CDR1 and CDR2: SEHNR and FQNEAQ (reference sequence). The V and J ends lost 3 bases and 3 bases, in that order; junction bases with no gene match: 8. This CDR3 has 15 amino acids. This chain's CDR3 is CASSLGEGPSYEQYF. The CDR3 bases are TGTGCCAGCAGCTTGGGGGAGGGACCCAGCTACGAGCAGTACTTC.

This rearrangement joins TRBV27 to TRBJ2-1; TRBD2 agrees at 11 bases. The germline CDR1 and CDR2 sequences are MNHEY and SMNVEV (reference sequence). This CDR3 region has 16 residues. V lost 4 bases to trimming and J lost 6 bases; unmatched junction nucleotides: 8. For the CDR3, the DNA is TGTGCCAGCAGTTATACAACTAGCGGGAGTATCAATGAGCAGTTCTTC. Protein: CASSYTTSGSINEQFF.

The chain uses TRBV29-1 and TRBJ2-3, with 10 nucleotides matching TRBD2. Germline V gene data show CDR1 as SQVTM and CDR2 as ANQGSEA. The CDR3 is 15 amino acids. With 7 bases clipped from V and 0 bases from J, the junction kept 7 bases outside the gene matches. The CDR3 coding sequence is TGCAGCGCCGCACGGACTAGCGGTAGCACAGATACGCAGTATTTT. It codes for CSAARTSGSTDTQYF.

V gene TRBV2 combines with J gene TRBJ2-2; 7 positions match TRBD2. CDR1 is SNHLY and CDR2 is FYNNEI in the germline V gene. The CDR3 is 18 amino acids. J gave up 0 bases and V 6 bases, and 13 bases lay outside the gene matches. The CDR3 region has the DNA TGTGCCAGCAGAGGTAGAGCGGGGAATAACCCGAACACCGGGGAGCTGTTTTTT. This sequence encodes CASRGRAGNNPNTGELFF.

The chain uses TRBV19 and TRBJ2-1; D gene ambiguous. Trimming took 1 base from V and 7 from J, leaving 14 bases between them. CDR1 LNHDA and CDR2 SQIVND come from the germline V gene (reference sequence). This CDR3 has 15 residues. The CDR3 loop reads CASSIVRNGYNEQFF. Here the CDR3 DNA reads TGTGCCAGTAGTATAGTCCGGAATGGATATAATGAGCAGTTCTTC.

The gene calls are TRBV6-5 and TRBJ2-7, with D possibly being TRBD1 (6 bases). V was cut by 0 bases and J by 5 bases, with 14 bases left in between. This CDR3 has 15 residues. Germline-derived CDR1 and CDR2 are MNHEY and SVGAGI. DNA for the CDR3: TGTGCCAGCAGTTACTCGGCGCAGGGGCTGGACGAGCAGTACTTC. Protein sequence: CASSYSAQGLDEQYF.

V gene TRBV5-6 combines with J gene TRBJ1-4, with D perhaps TRBD1 (5 bases). Trimming took 0 bases from V and 4 from J, leaving 16 bases between them. The CDR3 runs to 17 residues. In germline, CDR1 is SGHDT, CDR2 YYEEEE. The DNA of the CDR3 is TGTGCCAGCAGCTTGGGGGCAGGGTCTGAACATAATGAAAAACTGTTTTTT. Translation: CASSLGAGSEHNEKLFF.

This clone was counted a single time. The chain employs TRBV27 and TRBJ2-3; D remains unclear. The V gene's germline CDR1 is MNHEY and CDR2 SMNVEV (reference sequence). The CDR3 covers 13 residues. Trimming left V 6 bases short and J 7 bases short, with 14 bases between. CDR3 sequence: CASSLVLSNTQYF. As DNA, the CDR3 is TGTGCCAGCAGCCTGGTTCTGTCGAATACGCAGTATTTT.

The chain uses TRBV11-1 and TRBJ1-1, with D uncertain. Between the trimmed V and J ends, which lost 2 bases and 7 bases, there was a span of 11 bases. Germline assignment: CDR1 SGHAT and CDR2 FQDESV (reference sequence). This CDR3 contains 13 residues. The CDR3 DNA sequence: TGTGCCAGCAGCTTATCGGAGAGCCTTGAAGCTTTCTTT. It specifies CASSLSESLEAFF.

This clone was recorded only once. CDR3: CASSLHKSSYNEQFF. CDR3 nucleotides: TGTGCCAGCAGCTTACACAAAAGCTCCTACAATGAGCAGTTCTTC. The chain uses TRBV7-3 and TRBJ2-1; D is unresolved. This CDR3 has 15 amino acids. CDR1 and CDR2 (germline): SGHTA, FQGTGA. V shed 2 bases and J shed 0 bases, with 8 bases lying between them.